A single sample gave rise to the 23 T cell receptor beta chains below, sequenced in a study of blood T cell repertoires in COVID-19. Here immunoSEQ multiplex PCR was the method, and the copy in TCRdb shows in-frame clones only, minus some. The sample includes around 120,000 clones, 86% seen only once; the top ten take 7.9%. The source material was peripheral blood. The receptors shown here come from a man in his 70s who had recovered from COVID-19.

The chain uses TRBV7-2 and TRBJ2-1; 7 positions agree with TRBD2. The germline CDR1 and CDR2 sequences are SGHTA and FQGNSA. Trimming removed 1 base from V and 9 bases from J; junction bases left unmatched: 3. The CDR3 loop spans 13 amino acids. CDR3 DNA sequence: TGTGCCAGCAGCTTAGGGGGGGGGACTGAGCAGTTCTTC. Translating gives CASSLGGGTEQFF.

The chain joins TRBV4-2 to TRBJ2-7; TRBD2 matches at 9 bases. Germline V lookup: CDR1 LGHNA, CDR2 YNFKEQ. This CDR3 spans 16 amino acids. J gave up 1 base and V 2 bases, and 6 bases lay outside the gene matches. This CDR3 is CASSQRLAALSYEQYF. CDR3 bases: TGTGCCAGCAGCCAACGACTAGCGGCGTTATCCTACGAGCAGTACTTC.

The genes are TRBV5-1 and TRBJ2-7; D is uncertain. The CDR3 is 15 residues long. The ends were cut back, 0 bases at V and 6 bases at J, with 16 bases in the middle. Per the germline V gene, CDR1 is SGHRS and CDR2 is YFSETQ. CDR3 region: CASSLAGGRFGEQYF. CDR3 nucleotide sequence: TGCGCCAGCAGCTTGGCCGGCGGTCGTTTCGGCGAGCAGTACTTC.

The J gene is TRBJ2-5, the V gene TRBV7-2; TRBD1 matches 8 bases. This CDR3 spans 16 amino acids. Trimming cost V 3 bases and J 5 bases; bases outside gene matches: 11. CDR1 is SGHTA and CDR2 is FQGNSA in the germline V gene. As DNA, the CDR3 is TGTGCCAGCAGCTTCCACCCCTCCAGGGGGCTGGAGACCCAGTACTTC. This codes for CASSFHPSRGLETQYF. Looking up the rest from reference TRBV7-2 and TRBJ2-5 gives the full variable domain: GAGVSQSPSNKVTEKGKDVELRCDPISGHTALYWYRQSLGQGLEFLIYFQGNSAPDKSGLPSDRFSAERTGGSVSTLTIQRTQQEDSAVYLCASSFHPSRGLETQYFGPGTRLLVL.

This chain joins TRBV5-4 and TRBJ1-2; the match to TRBD1 covers 7 bases. Looked up from germline, CDR1 is SGHNT and CDR2 is YYREEE (reference sequence). This CDR3 is 14 amino acids long. V shed 4 bases, J shed 4 bases, and the junction held 7 bases outside the gene matches. Written as DNA, the CDR3 is TGTGCCAGCAGCACTTACAGGGGTAGCTATGGCTACACCTTC. The encoded protein is CASSTYRGSYGYTF. Combining the CDR3 with reference TRBV5-4 and TRBJ1-2 gives the whole variable domain ETGVTQSPTHLIKTRGQQVTLRCSSQSGHNTVSWYQQALGQGPQFIFQYYREEENGRGNFPPRFSGLQFPNYSSELNVNALELDDSALYLCASSTYRGSYGYTFGSGTRLTVV.

The V gene is TRBV9, the J gene TRBJ2-5, with 7 bases that match TRBD1. The CDR3 is 14 amino acids. V trimming: 2 bases; J trimming: 5 bases; junction bases outside the gene matches: 6. CDR1 SGDLS and CDR2 YYNGEE come from the germline V gene. The CDR3 is CASSVGTGVETQYF. DNA for the CDR3: TGTGCCAGCAGCGTCGGCACAGGGGTGGAGACCCAGTACTTC.

The gene calls are TRBV5-1 and TRBJ1-1, with D perhaps matching TRBD1 (5 bases). Between the trimmed V and J ends, which lost 5 bases and 3 bases, there was a span of 11 bases. Germline V gene sequence: CDR1 SGHRS, CDR2 YFSETQ. The CDR3 is made up of 13 amino acids. DNA of the CDR3: TGCGCCAGCAGTAGGGGAAAGGACACTGAAGCTTTCTTT. Encoded protein: CASSRGKDTEAFF.

V usage is TRBV5-1 and J usage is TRBJ2-7, with D perhaps matching TRBD2 (5 bases). This CDR3 is 14 amino acids long. Germline CDR1 is SGHRS and CDR2 is YFSETQ. The ends were cut back, 0 bases at V and 5 bases at J, with 12 bases in the middle. The CDR3: CASSLAGSRNEQYF. As DNA, the CDR3 is TGCGCCAGCAGCTTGGCGGGGTCGAGGAACGAGCAGTACTTC.

The rearrangement links TRBV27 to TRBJ2-1, with 11 bases lining up with TRBD1. Germline CDR1 MNHEY, CDR2 SMNVEV (reference sequence). V trimming: 6 bases; J trimming: 6 bases; junction bases outside the gene matches: 4. CDR3 size: 14 residues. Here the CDR3 reads CASSRTGGGNEQFF. In nucleotides, the CDR3 is TGTGCCAGCAGCCGGACAGGGGGCGGCAATGAGCAGTTCTTC.

J is TRBJ2-3 and V is TRBV5-6; 7 bases are a match to TRBD2. J lost 2 bases, V lost 0 bases, and 3 bases had no gene match. The CDR3 sequence is 15 residues long. Germline V gene data show CDR1 as SGHDT and CDR2 as YYEEEE. The DNA for the CDR3 is TGTGCCAGCAGCTTGGGGCTAGCGGACACAGATACGCAGTATTTT. This encodes CASSLGLADTDTQYF.

In DNA form, the CDR3 reads TGTGCCTGGAATCCGGGACAAACTAACACTGAAGCTTTCTTT. Translation: CAWNPGQTNTEAFF. The chain combines TRBV30 with TRBJ1-1, with a weak D call TRBD1 (6 bases). CDR3 length: 14 amino acids. The germline V gene encodes CDR1 GTSNPN and CDR2 SVGIG (reference sequence). V lost 4 bases to trimming and J lost 2 bases, with 14 bases between them.

The rearrangement uses TRBV28 and TRBJ1-2; 9 positions match TRBD1. The CDR3 spans 14 residues. Germline CDR1 and CDR2: MDHEN and SYDVKM. The CDR3 region is CAGGTGSLPPGYTF. Written as DNA, the CDR3 is TGTGCTGGGGGGACAGGGAGCCTCCCGCCTGGCTACACCTTC.

The rearrangement links TRBV7-3 to TRBJ1-1, with 8 positions matching TRBD1. Germline V gene lookup returns CDR1 SGHTA and CDR2 FQGTGA. The CDR3 is 16 residues long. Germline trimming cut 3 bases from V and 5 bases from J; bases unmatched to any gene: 11. The CDR3: CASSLGTGLRRTEAFF. Here the CDR3 DNA reads TGTGCCAGCAGCTTGGGGACAGGCTTACGTCGTACTGAAGCTTTCTTT.

The V gene is TRBV5-4, the J gene TRBJ1-3; TRBD1 aligns across 7 bases. Germline V lookup: CDR1 SGHNT, CDR2 YYREEE (reference sequence). The V segment lost 4 bases and the J segment 8 bases; nucleotides outside the gene matches: 9. The CDR3 contains 14 residues. CDR3 nucleotide sequence: TGTGCCAGCAGCAAACGACAGGGCTCGCACACCATATATTTT. This codes for CASSKRQGSHTIYF.

The rearrangement links TRBV7-2 to TRBJ2-4; D gene unclear. Germline V CDR1 and CDR2: SGHTA, FQGNSA. The CDR3 loop spans 13 amino acids. Trimming removed 5 bases at V and 8 bases at J, with 13 bases between. CDR3 bases: TGTGCCAGCAGCCGCAACCAGAACGACATTCAGTACTTC. It yields the protein CASSRNQNDIQYF.

DNA of the CDR3: TGTGCCAGTAGTCATTTTGGAAACACCATATATTTT. Protein: CASSHFGNTIYF. V and J are TRBV19 and TRBJ1-3; D gene ambiguous. CDR3 size: 12 residues. CDR1 LNHDA and CDR2 SQIVND come from the germline V gene (reference sequence). V was shortened by 5 bases and J by 3 bases, with 5 bases between the two germline ends. Full variable domain (rest looked up from reference TRBV19 and TRBJ1-3): DGGITQSPKYLFRKEGQNVTLSCEQNLNHDAMYWYRQDPGQGLRLIYYSQIVNDFQKGDIAEGYSVSREKKESFPLTVTSAQKNPTAFYLCASSHFGNTIYFGEGSWLTVV.

V gene TRBV4-1 combines with J gene TRBJ2-5; 12 nucleotides line up with TRBD2. Trimming took 6 bases from V and 3 from J; bases not matched to a gene: 5. The CDR3 runs 15 residues. CDR1 and CDR2 from the germline V gene are MGHRA and YSYEKL. The CDR3 loop is CASRRASGGEETQYF. CDR3 nucleotide sequence: TGCGCCAGCAGACGGGCTAGCGGGGGGGAAGAGACCCAGTACTTC.

This chain joins TRBV7-2 and TRBJ1-1; unclear D gene. Germline V gene sequence: CDR1 SGHTA, CDR2 FQGNSA. The CDR3 has 14 residues. Trimming took 0 bases from V and 1 from J, leaving 6 bases between them. The CDR3 DNA reads TGTGCCAGCAGCTTAGCAGCAGGGAACACTGAAGCTTTCTTT. Amino acids: CASSLAAGNTEAFF.

The chain has TRBV9 and TRBJ2-3; 10 bases line up with TRBD2. There are 15 residues in the CDR3. V trimming: 3 bases; J trimming: 3 bases; junction bases outside the gene matches: 4. Germline CDR1 and CDR2: SGDLS and YYNGEE. CDR3 amino acids: CASSGTSGATDTQYF. CDR3 coding DNA: TGTGCCAGCAGCGGCACTAGCGGGGCTACAGATACGCAGTATTTT.

The gene calls are TRBV9 and TRBJ2-7, with 8 bases lining up with TRBD1. The CDR3 runs 14 residues. CDR1 is SGDLS and CDR2 is YYNGEE in the germline V gene. The J segment lost 2 bases and the V segment lost 8 bases, leaving 9 bases of the junction unmatched. The chain's CDR3 is CASSQGVFPYEQYF. CDR3 in DNA: TGTGCCAGTTCACAGGGGGTTTTCCCCTACGAGCAGTACTTC.

This chain links TRBV6-5 with TRBJ1-1; 8 bases fit TRBD1. J gave up 4 bases and V 2 bases, and 0 bases lay outside the gene matches. This CDR3 comprises 13 residues. Germline CDR1 MNHEY, CDR2 SVGAGI. CDR3 bases: TGTGCCAGCAGTTACGACAGGGGCACTGAAGCTTTCTTT. Translation gives CASSYDRGTEAFF.

The chain employs TRBV9 and TRBJ2-7; D gene unclear. Per germline, CDR1 SGDLS and CDR2 YYNGEE. The germline V and J ends were trimmed by 2 bases and 6 bases, with 15 bases remaining between them. This CDR3 is built from 14 residues. DNA for the CDR3: TGTGCCAGCAGCGTGGGCACGTCCCTCTCCGAGCAGTACTTC. This encodes CASSVGTSLSEQYF.

The rearrangement uses TRBV11-2 and TRBJ2-4; no reliable D call. V dropped 5 bases and J dropped 0 bases, with 14 bases sitting between them. Germline-derived CDR1 and CDR2 are SGHAT and FQNNGV. The CDR3 covers 16 residues. DNA of the CDR3: TGTGCCAGCAGCCCACAGACGAACATAGCCAAAAACATTCAGTACTTC. Translation gives CASSPQTNIAKNIQYF.